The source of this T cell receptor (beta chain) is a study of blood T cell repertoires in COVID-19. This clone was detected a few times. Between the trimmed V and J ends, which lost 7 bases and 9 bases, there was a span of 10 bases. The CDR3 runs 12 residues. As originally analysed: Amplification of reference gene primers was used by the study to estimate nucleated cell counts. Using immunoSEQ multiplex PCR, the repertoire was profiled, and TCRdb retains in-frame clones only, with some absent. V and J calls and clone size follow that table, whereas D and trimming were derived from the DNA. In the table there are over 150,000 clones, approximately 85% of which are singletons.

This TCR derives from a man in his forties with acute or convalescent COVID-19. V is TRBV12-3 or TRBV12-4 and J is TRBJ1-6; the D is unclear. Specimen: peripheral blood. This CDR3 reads CASTPGFSPLHF. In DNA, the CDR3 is TGTGCCAGCACCCCCGGGTTTTCACCCCTCCACTTT.